The 30 T cell receptor beta chains listed next were all sequenced from one sample in a study of blood T cells in healthy people across ages. A second PCR of about 6 to 12 cycles used a sample-barcoded 5' primer and a J-beta primer mix. TCRdb redid the calling of the 5' RACE reads with MiXCR, one entry per CDR3 protein. This sample has 890,000 or so distinct CDR3 sequences, with roughly 60% found just once. Source material: blood. Source of these receptors: a young man in good health.

This chain connects TRBV29-1 to TRBJ1-1; 7 bases map to TRBD1. The CDR3 is made up of 13 amino acids. Looked up from germline, CDR1 is SQVTM and CDR2 is ANQGSEA. Trimming removed 2 bases from V and 7 bases from J; junction bases left unmatched: 7. The CDR3 reads CSVEPRGEIEAFF. As DNA, the CDR3 is TGCAGCGTTGAACCCAGGGGGGAAATTGAAGCTTTCTTT.

This clonotype was picked up one time. The rearrangement uses TRBV7-8 and TRBJ2-5, with D unclear. With 5 bases removed from V and 0 bases from J, the gap between germline ends came to 13 bases. The CDR3 runs to 15 residues. Germline V lookup: CDR1 SGHVS, CDR2 FQNEAQ. CDR3 loop: CASSPNSLYQETQYF. The CDR3 nucleotides are TGTGCCAGCAGCCCCAATTCCCTGTACCAAGAGACCCAGTACTTC.

The V and J genes are TRBV12-3 or TRBV12-4 and TRBJ1-5, with 10 bases lining up with TRBD1. This CDR3 has 15 residues. Trimming cost V 1 base and J 6 bases; bases outside gene matches: 3. CDR3 protein: CASSLGGTGVQPQHF. The CDR3 DNA is TGTGCCAGCAGTTTAGGGGGGACAGGGGTTCAGCCCCAGCATTTT.

There are a few counts of this clonotype. The genes are TRBV27 and TRBJ2-7; tentatively, D is TRBD1 (5 bases). V dropped 2 bases and J dropped 5 bases, with 10 bases sitting between them. Germline CDR1 MNHEY, CDR2 SMNVEV (reference sequence). The CDR3 is made up of 13 amino acids. The CDR3 DNA is TGTGCCAGCAGTTTACAGGGATTCCACGAGCAGTACTTC. Protein sequence: CASSLQGFHEQYF.

This chain uses TRBV25-1 with TRBJ2-3, with a weak D call TRBD2 (7 bases). Trimming removed 3 bases at V and 1 base at J, with 14 bases between. The CDR3 consists of 16 residues. The V gene's germline CDR1 is MGHDK and CDR2 SYGVNS. The CDR3 reads CASSDPRGGGTDTQYF. In DNA form, the CDR3 reads TGTGCCAGCAGTGACCCAAGGGGGGGGGGCACAGATACGCAGTATTTT.

The chain recombines TRBV5-1 with TRBJ1-1, with 10 bases matching TRBD1. Germline V gene sequence: CDR1 SGHRS, CDR2 YFSETQ. CDR3 size: 13 residues. V was clipped by 4 bases and J by 9 bases; unmatched bases: 6. The CDR3, as DNA: TGCGCCAGCAGCGTGGAGGACAGGGGGAAAGCTTTCTTT. Translation: CASSVEDRGKAFF.

The J gene is TRBJ2-7, the V gene TRBV20-1; D remains unclear. The V gene lost 1 base and the J gene lost 5 bases, with 21 bases spanning the gap. The CDR3 runs to 16 residues. Germline CDR1 reads DFQATT; CDR2 reads SNEGSKA (reference sequence). In DNA form, the CDR3 reads TGCAGTGCTAGAGGGTTACCGGACGGAATTAGAAACGAGCAGTACTTC. It yields the protein CSARGLPDGIRNEQYF.

This clonotype appeared a single time. The chain recombines TRBV12-5 with TRBJ2-3; D unresolved. CDR1 is LGHNT, CDR2 FRNRAP, per germline. Trimming pared 1 base from V and 5 bases from J, leaving 4 bases between. The CDR3 is made up of 12 amino acids. CDR3 protein: CASGLAQDTQYF. CDR3 nucleotide sequence: TGTGCTAGTGGTTTGGCCCAAGATACGCAGTATTTT.

The V call is TRBV7-9, the J call TRBJ1-2; perhaps TRBD1 as D (6 bases). The V gene lost 0 bases and the J gene lost 5 bases, with 25 bases spanning the gap. The CDR3 is 19 residues long. CDR1 is SEHNR and CDR2 is FQNEAQ in the germline V gene (reference sequence). The CDR3 loop is CASSLALGTMHHPLYGYTF. The CDR3 bases are TGTGCCAGCAGCTTAGCGCTCGGGACAATGCATCACCCACTTTATGGCTACACCTTC.

V and J are TRBV27 and TRBJ2-7; D uncertain. With 10 bases removed from V and 4 bases from J, the gap between germline ends came to 14 bases. Germline V gene lookup returns CDR1 MNHEY and CDR2 SMNVEV (reference sequence). CDR3 length: 12 residues. CDR3 in amino acids: CATSHGSYEQYF. The DNA for the CDR3 is TGTGCCACCAGCCACGGATCGTACGAGCAGTACTTC.

The rearrangement joins TRBV25-1 to TRBJ2-5; a weak D match, TRBD2 (6 bases). The CDR3 has 15 residues. V dropped 2 bases and J dropped 5 bases, with 15 bases sitting between them. Germline CDR1 is MGHDK and CDR2 is SYGVNS. In nucleotides, the CDR3 is TGTGCCAGCAGTGAAGGGGACTTCAAGGGGGAGACCCAGTACTTC. Residues: CASSEGDFKGETQYF.

The chain has TRBV2 and TRBJ2-7, with D perhaps given as TRBD1 or TRBD2 (7 bases each). Germline CDR1 SNHLY, CDR2 FYNNEI. V was cut by 6 bases and J by 3 bases, with 18 bases left in between. The CDR3 length is 15 residues. The CDR3 here is CASRQGEGELYEQYF. DNA of the CDR3: TGTGCCAGCAGGCAGGGGGAGGGGGAGCTCTACGAGCAGTACTTC.

This clonotype was recorded only once. The chain combines TRBV7-9 with TRBJ1-2; D remains unclear. The CDR3 loop spans 13 amino acids. With 8 bases removed from V and 7 bases from J, the gap between germline ends came to 17 bases. Germline values: CDR1 SEHNR, CDR2 FQNEAQ (reference sequence). The CDR3 spells CASVLVVGSGYTF. The CDR3 nucleotides read TGTGCCAGCGTCCTTGTCGTCGGAAGTGGCTACACCTTC.

This clonotype was seen only a few times. This rearrangement joins TRBV10-3 to TRBJ2-5; the match to TRBD2 covers 9 bases. Matching the DNA end better, TRBJ2-7 makes the J call doubtful. The CDR3 runs 16 residues. Germline values: CDR1 ENHRY, CDR2 SYGVKD. For the CDR3, the DNA is TGTGCCATCAGTGAAAGGGCTGCGGGGGGGGTCTACGAGCAGTACTTC. Translating it yields CAISERAAGGVYEQYF.

The chain is built from TRBV7-2 and TRBJ2-6; either TRBD1 or TRBD2 may fit D (6 bases each). Germline-derived CDR1 and CDR2 are SGHTA and FQGNSA. V was trimmed by 1 base and J by 0 bases, leaving 10 bases between them. The CDR3 has 17 residues. CDR3 DNA: TGTGCCAGCAGCTTAGTAGGGGGGTTCTCTGGGGCCAACGTCCTGACTTTC. It specifies CASSLVGGFSGANVLTF.

This clonotype was seen a handful of times. V usage is TRBV12-3 or TRBV12-4 and J usage is TRBJ2-3; 9 bases match TRBD2. Trimming cost V 8 bases and J 6 bases; bases outside gene matches: 15. This CDR3 has 16 amino acids. The CDR3 loop reads CASGSDERGAVDTQYF. In nucleotides, the CDR3 is TGTGCCAGCGGTTCGGACGAGCGGGGGGCCGTGGATACGCAGTATTTT.

The rearrangement joins TRBV29-1 to TRBJ2-7; D remains ambiguous. The length of the CDR3 is 13 residues. V was cut by 0 bases and J by 7 bases, with 13 bases left in between. Germline CDR1 SQVTM, CDR2 ANQGSEA. CDR3 sequence reads: CSVEEGSMGEQYF. For the CDR3, the DNA is TGCAGCGTTGAAGAGGGGTCTATGGGGGAGCAGTACTTC.

This chain uses TRBV7-2 with TRBJ1-4; D is possibly TRBD1 (5 bases). The V gene's germline CDR1 is SGHTA and CDR2 FQGNSA. The ends were cut back, 5 bases at V and 0 bases at J, with 13 bases in the middle. The CDR3 is made up of 16 amino acids. The CDR3 nucleotides are TGTGCCAGCAGCAAGGACCCGACAGCAACTAATGAAAAACTGTTTTTT. It is translated as CASSKDPTATNEKLFF.

CDR3 protein: CATSSSAEDTQYF. In DNA, the CDR3 is TGTGCCACCAGCAGTTCCGCGGAAGATACGCAGTATTTT. The chain couples TRBV15 to TRBJ2-3; no firm D call. Trimming removed 3 bases from V and 5 bases from J, with 9 bases in between. This CDR3 contains 13 residues. CDR1 is LNHNV, CDR2 YYDKDF, per germline (reference sequence). Combining the CDR3 with reference TRBV15 and TRBJ2-3 gives the whole variable domain DAMVIQNPRYQVTQFGKPVTLSCSQTLNHNVMYWYQQKSSQAPKLLFHYYDKDFNNEADTPDNFQSRRPNTSFCFLDIRSPGLGDTAMYLCATSSSAEDTQYFGPGTRLTVL.

CDR3 sequence: CASSFGPTDTQYF. The CDR3, as DNA: TGTGCCAGCAGTTTTGGGCCCACAGATACGCAGTATTTT. The rearrangement links TRBV27 to TRBJ2-3; D gene unclear. This CDR3 is built from 13 residues. Trimming removed 3 bases at V and 2 bases at J, with 6 bases between. From germline, CDR1 is MNHEY and CDR2 SMNVEV (reference sequence).

The V call is TRBV28, the J call TRBJ2-3; 9 bases map to TRBD1. This CDR3 is 15 amino acids long. From germline, CDR1 is MDHEN and CDR2 SYDVKM. The V segment lost 5 bases and the J segment 2 bases; nucleotides outside the gene matches: 5. The CDR3 DNA is TGTGCCAGCAGTGAAGGGGACAGGGTCACAGATACGCAGTATTTT. Its translation: CASSEGDRVTDTQYF.

This chain joins TRBV3-1 and TRBJ1-5; D ambiguous. The ends were cut back, 1 base at V and 1 base at J, with 5 bases in the middle. This CDR3 contains 14 residues. The germline CDR1 and CDR2 sequences are LGHDT and YNNKEL (reference sequence). The CDR3 sequence is CASSQAASNQPQHF. CDR3 in DNA: TGTGCCAGCAGCCAAGCAGCCAGCAATCAGCCCCAGCATTTT. The full variable domain, completed using reference TRBV3-1 and TRBJ1-5, is DTAVSQTPKYLVTQMGNDKSIKCEQNLGHDTMYWYKQDSKKFLKIMFSYNNKELIINETVPNRFSPKSPDKAHLNLHINSLELGDSAVYFCASSQAASNQPQHFGDGTRLSIL.

V is TRBV9 and J is TRBJ1-5; D possibly corresponds to TRBD1 (6 bases). V was cut by 0 bases and J by 4 bases, with 11 bases left in between. Germline CDR1 reads SGDLS; CDR2 reads YYNGEE. CDR3 size: 15 residues. CDR3 in DNA: TGTGCCAGCAGCGTAGGACGGGGGGCAAATCAGCCCCAGCATTTT. Amino acids: CASSVGRGANQPQHF.

The V and J genes are TRBV5-1 and TRBJ1-1; D might be TRBD1 (5 bases). CDR1 SGHRS and CDR2 YFSETQ come from the germline V gene. CDR3 size: 15 residues. Trimming took 3 bases from V and 1 from J, leaving 13 bases between them. The DNA for the CDR3 is TGCGCCAGCAGCTCACCGGGACGGCAGAACACTGAAGCTTTCTTT. It is translated as CASSSPGRQNTEAFF.

Of note for this clonotype: A single base separates this from a much larger clone, so it may be a read error. Written as DNA, the CDR3 is TGCAGCGTTGCTAAGGGGGGCACAGATACGCAGTATTTT. Translated: CSVAKGGTDTQYF. The V and J genes are TRBV29-1 and TRBJ2-3; D may be TRBD1 (6 bases). Looked up from germline, CDR1 is SQVTM and CDR2 is ANQGSEA. Trimming left V 4 bases short and J 1 base short, with 9 bases between. This CDR3 has 13 residues.

This clonotype was counted once. A junction end diverges from the germline sequence, so it may reflect a read error. V and J are TRBV9 and TRBJ1-1; weak D call: TRBD1 (5 bases). This CDR3 spans 13 amino acids. Germline V gene data show CDR1 as SGDLS and CDR2 as YYNGEE. The CDR3, as DNA: TGTGCCAGCAGCGGACCCGGGACGGGTGAAGTTTTCTTT. This gives the protein CASSGPGTGEVFF.

This clonotype was seen a handful of times. The chain carries TRBV7-2 and TRBJ2-5; tentatively, D is TRBD2 (5 bases). The CDR3 spans 14 residues. V was shortened by 3 bases and J by 5 bases, with 13 bases between the two germline ends. Germline V gene data show CDR1 as SGHTA and CDR2 as FQGNSA. This CDR3 is CASSFKDSRETQYF. The CDR3 bases are TGTGCCAGCAGCTTCAAGGACTCCCGGGAGACCCAGTACTTC.

The chain combines TRBV29-1 with TRBJ1-2, with D unclear. V was clipped by 6 bases and J by 3 bases, with 14 bases between them. This CDR3 region has 13 residues. CDR1 is SQVTM, CDR2 ANQGSEA, per germline. The CDR3 DNA follows: TGCAGCGTCCTCCCCTCTGGGTACTATGGCTACACCTTC. Its translation is CSVLPSGYYGYTF.

The CDR3 loop reads CASSSSGGAGVEQYF. CDR3 DNA sequence: TGTGCCAGCAGCTCTAGCGGGGGGGCCGGAGTCGAGCAGTACTTC. This chain links TRBV11-2 with TRBJ2-7; 12 nucleotides match TRBD2. The trim removed 4 bases at V and 6 bases at J, leaving 7 bases unmatched. The CDR3 spans 15 residues. Germline CDR1 SGHAT, CDR2 FQNNGV.

The chain combines TRBV10-3 with TRBJ2-1; TRBD1 agrees at 7 bases. CDR3 size: 15 residues. J lost 0 bases, V lost 6 bases, and 5 bases had no gene match. Germline CDR1 is ENHRY and CDR2 is SYGVKD. The CDR3 coding sequence is TGTGCCATCAGCACAGGGGTACGCTCCTACAATGAGCAGTTCTTC. This translates into CAISTGVRSYNEQFF.